This entry lists 17 T cell receptor beta chains sequenced from one sample in a study of early stage breast cancer tumors. The repertoire was sequenced with immunoSEQ multiplex PCR; TCRdb's copy has only in-frame clones and lacks some. Among more than 65,000 clones listed, around 80% were seen once. Sequenced: blood. These receptors all stem from a person aged 35 to 50 with breast cancer.

The rearrangement joins TRBV27 to TRBJ1-2, with D maybe TRBD1 (5 bases). V lost 5 bases and J 8 bases, leaving 18 bases between the germline ends. The CDR3 is made up of 14 amino acids. CDR1 is MNHEY, CDR2 SMNVEV, per germline (reference sequence). CDR3 nucleotides: TGTGCCAGCAGTCCCGGGACTATCCTCGGGGGCTACACCTTC. Translating it yields CASSPGTILGGYTF.

The V call is TRBV6-1, the J call TRBJ1-1, with TRBD1 identical over 7 bases. CDR1 and CDR2 (germline): MNHNS, SASEGT. Trimming at V came to 7 bases and at J to 1 base, leaving 9 bases not matched to a gene. The CDR3 consists of 15 residues. The chain's CDR3 is CASTRPGQTNTEAFF. CDR3 bases: TGTGCCAGCACCCGACCGGGACAGACGAACACTGAAGCTTTCTTT.

J is TRBJ2-5 and V is TRBV29-1; D may be TRBD2 (5 bases). Trimming took 4 bases from V and 2 from J, leaving 11 bases between them. The CDR3 is 13 residues long. Per the germline V gene, CDR1 is SQVTM and CDR2 is ANQGSEA. The DNA of the CDR3 is TGCAGCGTTGGCGGTGGGAGACAAGAGACCCAGTACTTC. This codes for CSVGGGRQETQYF. Variable domain in full (rest from reference TRBV29-1 and TRBJ2-5): SAVISQKPSRDICQRGTSLTIQCQVDSQVTMMFWYRQQPGQSLTLIATANQGSEATYESGFVIDKFPISRPNLTFSTLTVSNMSPEDSSIYLCSVGGGRQETQYFGPGTRLLVL.

CDR3 nucleotide sequence: TGTGCCTGGAGCGGCACAGATACGCAGTATTTT. It translates to CAWSGTDTQYF. V and J are TRBV30 and TRBJ2-3, with D unresolved. The ends were cut back, 3 bases at V and 1 base at J, with 2 bases in the middle. The germline V gene has CDR1 GTSNPN and CDR2 SVGIG (reference sequence). This CDR3 has 11 residues.

In this sample, this clone turned up a few times. The rearrangement joins TRBV5-1 to TRBJ2-7; possibly TRBD2 for D (7 bases). Trimming pared 4 bases from V and 5 bases from J, leaving 10 bases between. Germline V gene sequence: CDR1 SGHRS, CDR2 YFSETQ. The length of the CDR3 is 12 residues. In DNA, the CDR3 is TGCGCCAGCAGCCCGGGGGGCCACGAGCAGTACTTC. Protein product: CASSPGGHEQYF.

V gene TRBV11-2 combines with J gene TRBJ1-5; D remains ambiguous. This CDR3 has 16 amino acids. The V gene lost 3 bases and the J gene lost 3 bases, with 15 bases spanning the gap. The germline V gene has CDR1 SGHAT and CDR2 FQNNGV. The CDR3, as DNA: TGTGCCAGCAGCTTTCATACCGTCGGCGACAATCAGCCCCAGCATTTT. As protein: CASSFHTVGDNQPQHF.

The chain has TRBV4-1 and TRBJ2-5; D uncertain. The germline V gene encodes CDR1 MGHRA and CDR2 YSYEKL. The CDR3 has 16 amino acids. V was cut by 3 bases and J by 0 bases, with 14 bases left in between. The CDR3 here is CASSHSAGPDQETQYF. The CDR3 region has the DNA TGCGCCAGCAGCCATTCAGCCGGGCCCGACCAAGAGACCCAGTACTTC.

The V gene is TRBV7-9, the J gene TRBJ1-1, with a possible D match to TRBD1 (6 bases). Trimming took 5 bases from V and 11 from J, leaving 12 bases between them. Germline V CDR1 and CDR2: SEHNR, FQNEAQ (reference sequence). This CDR3 contains 11 residues. CDR3 coding DNA: TGTGCCAGCAGCAACAGGGCCTGGGCTTTCTTT. The encoded protein is CASSNRAWAFF.

The rearrangement uses TRBV19 and TRBJ2-3; 12 nucleotides match TRBD1. Germline lookup yields CDR1 LNHDA and CDR2 SQIVND (reference sequence). This CDR3 is built from 17 residues. The ends lost 3 bases at V and 6 bases at J; junction bases unmatched: 10. CDR3 sequence: CASSILRGTGGMDTQYF. The CDR3 nucleotides read TGTGCCAGTAGTATCCTGCGAGGGACAGGGGGCATGGATACGCAGTATTTT.

This chain uses TRBV19 with TRBJ2-7; weak D call: TRBD1 (7 bases). Trimming pared 2 bases from V and 4 bases from J, leaving 18 bases between. This CDR3 contains 16 residues. In germline, CDR1 is LNHDA, CDR2 SQIVND (reference sequence). Here the CDR3 DNA reads TGTGCCAGTAGTATAATTTTCCAGGGGGGAAATTACGAGCAGTACTTC. Protein: CASSIIFQGGNYEQYF.

In nucleotides, the CDR3 is TGTGCCAGCAGTGAAAGTACAGGGCAACAAGAGACCCAGTACTTC. Protein: CASSESTGQQETQYF. The gene calls are TRBV6-1 and TRBJ2-5; a weak D match, TRBD1 (6 bases). Germline CDR1 is MNHNS and CDR2 is SASEGT. Trimming cost V 2 bases and J 2 bases, with 12 bases left between them. CDR3 length: 15 amino acids.

The rearrangement joins TRBV7-2 to TRBJ1-1, with a possible D match to TRBD1 (5 bases). The CDR3 extends over 15 amino acids. Germline-derived CDR1 and CDR2 are SGHTA and FQGNSA. Trimming stripped 5 bases from V and 5 bases from J, with 18 bases between. In nucleotides, the CDR3 is TGTGCCAGCAGCACCCGGGGGGGGGTTGGTACTGAAGCTTTCTTT. Amino acid sequence: CASSTRGGVGTEAFF.

V gene TRBV28 combines with J gene TRBJ2-4; no clear D gene. The CDR3 is 17 residues long. Per the germline V gene, CDR1 is MDHEN and CDR2 is SYDVKM. V was clipped by 5 bases and J by 0 bases, with 17 bases between them. The CDR3 protein is CASSHNLGLRAKNIQYF. CDR3 nucleotide sequence: TGTGCCAGCAGTCATAATCTGGGGTTAAGAGCCAAAAACATTCAGTACTTC.

DNA for the CDR3: TGTGCCAGTAAGGGACAGGGGTTTAACACAGATACGCAGTATTTT. Residues: CASKGQGFNTDTQYF. J is TRBJ2-3 and V is TRBV6-4; 10 bases fit TRBD1. V gave up 9 bases and J gave up 2 bases; unmatched junction bases: 8. The CDR3 runs 15 residues. Germline CDR1 MRHNA, CDR2 SNTAGT.

The chain recombines TRBV29-1 with TRBJ1-3, with D hard to call. Germline V CDR1 and CDR2: SQVTM, ANQGSEA. The CDR3 spans 13 residues. The germline V and J ends were trimmed by 6 bases and 0 bases, with 9 bases remaining between them. This chain's CDR3 is CSVVSSSGNTIYF. In DNA, the CDR3 is TGCAGCGTAGTCTCCTCCTCTGGAAACACCATATATTTT.

The CDR3 loop is CASSTMGIEQYF. The CDR3 DNA reads as TGTGCCAGCTCCACGATGGGAATCGAGCAGTACTTC. The chain is built from TRBV18 and TRBJ2-7; D gene uncertain. The CDR3 length is 12 residues. Per germline, CDR1 KGHSH and CDR2 LQKENI. V lost 6 bases and J 6 bases, leaving 12 bases between the germline ends.

The rearrangement uses TRBV19 and TRBJ2-1, with TRBD2 matching 9 bases. With 4 bases clipped from V and 3 bases from J, the junction kept 4 bases outside the gene matches. CDR3 length: 15 residues. Germline V gives CDR1 LNHDA, CDR2 SQIVND (reference sequence). The CDR3 bases are TGTGCCAGTAGTACCGGACTAGCGATCTACAATGAGCAGTTCTTC. It is translated as CASSTGLAIYNEQFF. Drawing the rest from reference TRBV19 and TRBJ2-1, the complete variable domain is DGGITQSPKYLFRKEGQNVTLSCEQNLNHDAMYWYRQDPGQGLRLIYYSQIVNDFQKGDIAEGYSVSREKKESFPLTVTSAQKNPTAFYLCASSTGLAIYNEQFFGPGTRLTVL.